These 5 T cell receptor beta chains originate from one sample sequenced in a study of blood T cell repertoires in COVID-19. Generated by immunoSEQ multiplex PCR, the TCRdb table keeps only in-frame clones and is missing some. Of 200,000 or so clones listed, about 80% are singletons. The sequenced sample consisted of PBMCs or T cells enriched from blood (not recorded which). These receptors all stem from a man aged 35 to 55 who had recovered from COVID-19.

The chain has TRBV5-6 and TRBJ1-6; 8 positions agree with TRBD1. The V segment lost 2 bases and the J segment 0 bases; nucleotides outside the gene matches: 7. CDR1 is SGHDT, CDR2 YYEEEE, per germline. The CDR3 totals 18 residues. CDR3 sequence reads: CASSFGTGRSSYNSPLHF. The CDR3 DNA reads TGTGCCAGCAGCTTCGGGACAGGTCGGAGCTCCTATAATTCACCCCTCCACTTT.

The chain couples TRBV28 to TRBJ1-2, with D possibly TRBD1 on 6 matching bases. The V gene's germline CDR1 is MDHEN and CDR2 SYDVKM. This CDR3 contains 13 residues. Trimming took off 5 bases at V and 4 bases at J, with 11 bases between the two ends. CDR3 residues: CASSRLDSYGYTF. In DNA, the CDR3 is TGTGCCAGCAGTCGCCTGGACAGCTATGGCTACACCTTC.

The chain links TRBV24-1 to TRBJ2-2, with TRBD1 identical over 8 bases. The germline gives CDR1 KGHDR, CDR2 SFDVKD. The junction had 4 bases not matched to a gene; V was cut back by 2 bases and J by 9 bases. This CDR3 has 14 residues. CDR3 sequence (DNA): TGTGCCACCAGTGATTGGACAGGGAGAAGGGAGCTGTTTTTT. Its translation is CATSDWTGRRELFF.

V usage is TRBV2 and J usage is TRBJ2-7, with D unclear. V lost 7 bases to trimming and J lost 0 bases, with 7 bases between them. The CDR3 loop spans 12 amino acids. Per germline, CDR1 SNHLY and CDR2 FYNNEI. CDR3 coding DNA: TGTGCCAGCAAAACAAGCTCCTACGAGCAGTACTTC. Amino acid sequence: CASKTSSYEQYF. The variable domain in full, completed from reference TRBV2 and TRBJ2-7, reads EPEVTQTPSHQVTQMGQEVILRCVPISNHLYFYWYRQILGQKVEFLVSFYNNEISEKSEIFDDQFSVERPDGSNFTLKIRSTKLEDSAMYFCASKTSSYEQYFGPGTRLTVT.

V and J are TRBV25-1 and TRBJ2-3; possible D gene TRBD1, 8 bases. CDR1 is MGHDK and CDR2 is SYGVNS in the germline V gene. This CDR3 is 15 amino acids long. V was shortened by 3 bases and J by 6 bases, with 16 bases between the two germline ends. The CDR3, as DNA: TGTGCCAGCAGTGAGCACACAGGGGGGGCCGATACGCAGTATTTT. Residues: CASSEHTGGADTQYF.